Below are 18 T cell receptor beta chains sequenced from a single sample in a study of T cells after yellow fever vaccination. TCRdb fed the 5' RACE reads into MiXCR, producing one record per CDR3 protein. The sample lists about 220,000 distinct CDR3 sequences, around 3.1% occurring once. Specimen: CD4+ T cells sorted from PBMCs, collected 10 days after the yellow fever booster vaccination. These receptors were obtained from a man aged 18 to 30 who received the YFV17D yellow fever vaccine.

This chain joins TRBV10-3 and TRBJ2-3; 8 positions agree with TRBD2. CDR3 length: 14 amino acids. The ends lost 7 bases at V and 1 base at J; junction bases unmatched: 4. The germline CDR1 and CDR2 sequences are ENHRY and SYGVKD. CDR3 coding DNA: TGTGCCATCAAGTTGACTAGCGGCACAGATACGCAGTATTTT. Protein product: CAIKLTSGTDTQYF.

This clonotype was detected ten times or more. V is TRBV7-2 and J is TRBJ1-4; 9 bases align to TRBD1. The CDR3 runs to 14 residues. V shed 6 bases, J shed 7 bases, and the junction held 6 bases outside the gene matches. Germline values: CDR1 SGHTA, CDR2 FQGNSA. CDR3 DNA sequence: TGTGCCAGCAGTACCGGGACAGGGTTTGAAAAACTGTTTTTT. Its translation is CASSTGTGFEKLFF.

This clonotype was counted many times. The rearrangement uses TRBV20-1 and TRBJ1-2, with 11 bases matching TRBD1. V shed 0 bases and J 8 bases; nucleotides not matched to a gene: 5. Germline loops: CDR1 DFQATT, CDR2 SNEGSKA (reference sequence). CDR3 length: 14 amino acids. The CDR3: CSARDQGQGEGYTF. In DNA form, the CDR3 reads TGCAGTGCTAGAGATCAGGGACAGGGGGAAGGCTACACCTTC.

V is TRBV5-1 and J is TRBJ2-7; D is uncertain. The CDR3 is made up of 13 amino acids. V dropped 4 bases and J dropped 2 bases, with 10 bases sitting between them. Germline V gives CDR1 SGHRS, CDR2 YFSETQ. Here the CDR3 reads CASSPAKAYEQYF. For the CDR3, the DNA is TGCGCCAGCAGCCCGGCGAAGGCCTACGAGCAGTACTTC.

The chain has TRBV11-2 and TRBJ2-6, with a possible D match to TRBD2 (5 bases). V lost 0 bases to trimming and J lost 7 bases, with 7 bases between them. Germline V CDR1 and CDR2: SGHAT, FQNNGV. There are 14 residues in the CDR3. CDR3 in amino acids: CASSLDRGANVLTF. CDR3 sequence (DNA): TGTGCCAGCAGCTTAGATCGGGGAGCCAACGTCCTGACTTTC.

This clonotype occurred many times. The chain links TRBV28 to TRBJ1-5; TRBD1 might be the D (6 bases). The CDR3 is made up of 16 amino acids. CDR1 is MDHEN, CDR2 SYDVKM, per germline. Trimming removed 5 bases at V and 6 bases at J, with 20 bases between. The CDR3 protein is CASSPLLGGTGQPQHF. The CDR3 nucleotides read TGTGCCAGCAGTCCACTTTTGGGGGGCACTGGTCAGCCCCAGCATTTT.

This clonotype was seen many times. J is TRBJ1-4 and V is TRBV6-5; D is possibly TRBD1 (5 bases). The germline V gene encodes CDR1 MNHEY and CDR2 SVGAGI. This CDR3 region has 14 residues. Between the trimmed V and J ends, which lost 10 bases and 4 bases, there was a span of 16 bases. The CDR3 sequence: CATSYDRYNEKLFF. DNA for the CDR3: TGTGCCACCTCGTACGACAGATATAATGAAAAACTGTTTTTT.

For the CDR3, the DNA is TGTGCCAGCTCCCGGGCCCCAGGGAGCTCCTACGAGCAGTACGTC. This gives the protein CASSRAPGSSYEQYV. The chain is built from TRBV18 and TRBJ2-7; D tentatively fits TRBD1 or TRBD2 (5 bases each). The CDR3 spans 15 residues. Trimming left V 6 bases short and J 0 bases short, with 15 bases between. CDR1 is KGHSH, CDR2 LQKENI, per germline.

This clonotype came up many times. J is TRBJ2-2 and V is TRBV7-9, with D possibly matching TRBD1 (6 bases). This CDR3 contains 17 residues. The V gene's germline CDR1 is SEHNR and CDR2 FQNEAQ (reference sequence). Trimming pared 5 bases from V and 4 bases from J, leaving 20 bases between. This CDR3 reads CASSPVGQGPSTGELFF. CDR3 sequence (DNA): TGTGCCAGCAGCCCGGTCGGGCAGGGGCCCAGCACCGGGGAGCTGTTTTTT. Full variable domain (outside the CDR3, taken from reference TRBV7-9 and TRBJ2-2): DTGVSQNPRHKITKRGQNVTFRCDPISEHNRLYWYRQTLGQGPEFLTYFQNEAQLEKSRLLSDRFSAERPKGSFSTLEIQRTEQGDSAMYLCASSPVGQGPSTGELFFGEGSRLTVL.

This chain uses TRBV25-1 with TRBJ1-1, with 8 bases fitting TRBD1. This CDR3 contains 14 residues. V dropped 4 bases and J dropped 5; count of bases not matched to a gene: 6. Per the germline V gene, CDR1 is MGHDK and CDR2 is SYGVNS. The CDR3 is CASSGRQGATEAFF. In DNA, the CDR3 is TGTGCCAGCAGTGGAAGGCAGGGGGCAACTGAAGCTTTCTTT. The variable domain in full, with the rest retrieved from reference TRBV25-1 and TRBJ1-1, is EADIYQTPRYLVIGTGKKITLECSQTMGHDKMYWYQQDPGMELHLIHYSYGVNSTEKGDLSSESTVSRIRTEHFPLTLESARPSHTSQYLCASSGRQGATEAFFGQGTRLTVV.

This clonotype was seen repeatedly, ten times or more. The chain is built from TRBV19 and TRBJ1-5; 9 bases agree with TRBD1. Per germline, CDR1 LNHDA and CDR2 SQIVND (reference sequence). V shed 3 bases and J 3 bases; nucleotides not matched to a gene: 6. This CDR3 has 16 amino acids. The CDR3 loop is CASSIRGQGANQPQHF. The DNA for the CDR3 is TGTGCCAGTAGTATCCGGGGACAGGGCGCCAATCAGCCCCAGCATTTT.

At least ten counts were recorded for this clonotype. The chain has TRBV7-9 and TRBJ2-2; weak D call: TRBD2 (5 bases). Germline CDR1 SEHNR, CDR2 FQNEAQ (reference sequence). The CDR3 spans 12 residues. The ends were cut back, 6 bases at V and 7 bases at J, with 9 bases in the middle. The CDR3 DNA reads as TGTGCCAGCAGGAAAGCGGACGGGGAGCTGTTTTTT. Its translation: CASRKADGELFF.

This clonotype was seen many times. The chain combines TRBV7-2 with TRBJ2-3, with a weak D call TRBD2 (7 bases). Germline-derived CDR1 and CDR2 are SGHTA and FQGNSA. The germline V and J ends were trimmed by 4 bases and 7 bases, with 18 bases remaining between them. CDR3 length equals 15 residues. Written as DNA, the CDR3 is TGTGCCAGCAGCTCTGGGGGGGCCCAATCCTATACGCAGTATTTT. Amino acid sequence: CASSSGGAQSYTQYF.

This clonotype came up a few times. The V gene is TRBV4-3, the J gene TRBJ2-1; TRBD1 matches 11 bases. J lost 5 bases, V lost 0 bases, and 3 bases had no gene match. In germline, CDR1 is LGHNA, CDR2 YSLEER. The CDR3 runs to 16 residues. The CDR3 coding sequence is TGCGCCAGCAGCCAAGAGGCGGGACAGGGGGACAATGAGCAGTTCTTC. It encodes CASSQEAGQGDNEQFF.

In its sample, this clonotype was seen many times. This chain links TRBV29-1 with TRBJ1-2; no definite D call. Germline V lookup: CDR1 SQVTM, CDR2 ANQGSEA. Trimming cost V 5 bases and J 6 bases, with 1 base left between them. The CDR3 runs to 8 residues. The CDR3 region has the DNA TGCAGCGTTAATGGCTACACCTTC. Protein product: CSVNGYTF. The variable domain in full, with the rest retrieved from reference TRBV29-1 and TRBJ1-2, is SAVISQKPSRDICQRGTSLTIQCQVDSQVTMMFWYRQQPGQSLTLIATANQGSEATYESGFVIDKFPISRPNLTFSTLTVSNMSPEDSSIYLCSVNGYTFGSGTRLTVV.

This rearrangement joins TRBV5-4 to TRBJ2-3; 12 bases agree with TRBD2. The CDR3 has 16 amino acids. Germline values: CDR1 SGHNT, CDR2 YYREEE (reference sequence). Losses at the gene ends were 7 bases for V and 2 bases for J; bases not matched to a gene: 8. CDR3 DNA sequence: TGTGCCAGCGGAACCACTAGCGGGGGGAACACAGATACGCAGTATTTT. It specifies CASGTTSGGNTDTQYF.

This clonotype was counted ten times or more. This chain uses TRBV20-1 with TRBJ2-1, with D tentatively TRBD2 (6 bases). This CDR3 contains 12 residues. Germline CDR1 reads DFQATT; CDR2 reads SNEGSKA (reference sequence). V dropped 0 bases and J dropped 8 bases, with 8 bases sitting between them. CDR3 sequence reads: CSARDSGDEQFF. The CDR3 DNA follows: TGCAGTGCTAGAGATTCGGGGGATGAGCAGTTCTTC.

Ten or more counts support this clonotype. The J gene is TRBJ2-7, the V gene TRBV18; D not certain. The germline V gene has CDR1 KGHSH and CDR2 LQKENI. V was clipped by 2 bases and J by 7 bases, with 9 bases between them. The length of the CDR3 is 12 residues. CDR3 bases: TGTGCCAGCTCACCAGGGTCGGAAGAGCAGTACTTC. Residues: CASSPGSEEQYF.